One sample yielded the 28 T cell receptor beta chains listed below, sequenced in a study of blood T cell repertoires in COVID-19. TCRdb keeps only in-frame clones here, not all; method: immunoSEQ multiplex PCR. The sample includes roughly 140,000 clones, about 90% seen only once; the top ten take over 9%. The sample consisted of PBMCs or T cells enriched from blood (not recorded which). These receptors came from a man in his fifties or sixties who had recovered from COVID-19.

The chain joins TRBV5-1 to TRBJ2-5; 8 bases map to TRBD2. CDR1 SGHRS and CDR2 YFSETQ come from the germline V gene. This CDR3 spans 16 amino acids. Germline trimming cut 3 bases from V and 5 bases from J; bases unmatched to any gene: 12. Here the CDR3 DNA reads TGCGCCAGCAGCTCAGGCGCGGTAGCGGGGTTGGAGACCCAGTACTTC. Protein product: CASSSGAVAGLETQYF.

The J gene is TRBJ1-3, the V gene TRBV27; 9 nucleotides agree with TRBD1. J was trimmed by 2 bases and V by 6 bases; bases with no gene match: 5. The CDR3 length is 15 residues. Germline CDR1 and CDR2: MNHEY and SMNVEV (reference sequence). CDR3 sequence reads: CASRPQGAPGNTIYF. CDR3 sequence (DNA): TGTGCCAGCAGGCCACAGGGGGCACCTGGAAACACCATATATTTT.

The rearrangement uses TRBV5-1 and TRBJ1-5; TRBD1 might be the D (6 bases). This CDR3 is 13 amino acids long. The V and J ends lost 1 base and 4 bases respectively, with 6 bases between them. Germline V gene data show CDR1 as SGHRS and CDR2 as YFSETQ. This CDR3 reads CASSLTGNQPQHF. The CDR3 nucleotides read TGCGCCAGCAGCTTGACAGGGAATCAGCCCCAGCATTTT.

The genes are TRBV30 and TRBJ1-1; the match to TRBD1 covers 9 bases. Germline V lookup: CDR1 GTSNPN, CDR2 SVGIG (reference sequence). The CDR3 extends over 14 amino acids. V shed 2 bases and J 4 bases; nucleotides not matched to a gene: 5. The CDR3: CAWSLGQGSTEAFF. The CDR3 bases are TGTGCCTGGAGTCTCGGACAGGGGAGCACTGAAGCTTTCTTT.

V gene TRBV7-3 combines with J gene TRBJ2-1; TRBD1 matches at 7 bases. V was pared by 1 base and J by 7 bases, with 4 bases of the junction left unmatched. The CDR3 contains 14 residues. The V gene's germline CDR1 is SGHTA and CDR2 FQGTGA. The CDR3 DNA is TGTGCCAGCAGCTTAAGGCAGGGGGTAAATGAGCAGTTCTTC. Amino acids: CASSLRQGVNEQFF.

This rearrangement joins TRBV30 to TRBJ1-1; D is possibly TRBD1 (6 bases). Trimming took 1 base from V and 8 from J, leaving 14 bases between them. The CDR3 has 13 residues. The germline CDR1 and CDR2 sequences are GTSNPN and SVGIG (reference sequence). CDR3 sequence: CAWSEGGSHEAFF. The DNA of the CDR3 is TGTGCCTGGAGTGAGGGGGGGTCCCACGAAGCTTTCTTT.

The CDR3 protein is CASEDRWNTEAFF. CDR3 coding DNA: TGTGCCAGCGAAGACAGGTGGAACACTGAAGCTTTCTTT. The chain couples TRBV2 to TRBJ1-1, with TRBD1 as a possible D gene (6 bases). Germline CDR1 is SNHLY and CDR2 is FYNNEI. The CDR3 totals 13 residues. With 8 bases removed from V and 1 base from J, the gap between germline ends came to 11 bases. Supplemented by reference TRBV2 and TRBJ1-1, the full variable domain reads EPEVTQTPSHQVTQMGQEVILRCVPISNHLYFYWYRQILGQKVEFLVSFYNNEISEKSEIFDDQFSVERPDGSNFTLKIRSTKLEDSAMYFCASEDRWNTEAFFGQGTRLTVV.

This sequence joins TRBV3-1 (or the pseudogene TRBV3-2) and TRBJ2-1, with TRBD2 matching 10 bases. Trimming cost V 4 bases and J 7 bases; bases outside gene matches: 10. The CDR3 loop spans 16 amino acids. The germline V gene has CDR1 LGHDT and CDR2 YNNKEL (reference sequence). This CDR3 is CASSLSVPAGGNEQFF. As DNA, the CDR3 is TGTGCCAGCAGCCTCTCCGTTCCAGCGGGAGGGAATGAGCAGTTCTTC.

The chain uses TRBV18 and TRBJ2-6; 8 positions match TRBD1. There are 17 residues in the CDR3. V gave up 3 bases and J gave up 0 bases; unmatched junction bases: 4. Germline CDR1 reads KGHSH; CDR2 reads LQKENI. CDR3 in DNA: TGTGCCAGCTCACCTACCGGGACAGGCTCTGGGGCCAACGTCCTGACTTTC. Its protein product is CASSPTGTGSGANVLTF.

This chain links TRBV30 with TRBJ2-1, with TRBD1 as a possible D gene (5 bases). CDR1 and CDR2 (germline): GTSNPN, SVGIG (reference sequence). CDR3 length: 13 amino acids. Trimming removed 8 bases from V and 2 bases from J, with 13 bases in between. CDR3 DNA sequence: TGTGCCGGAACTCCAGGGCCCTACAATGAGCAGTTCTTC. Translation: CAGTPGPYNEQFF.

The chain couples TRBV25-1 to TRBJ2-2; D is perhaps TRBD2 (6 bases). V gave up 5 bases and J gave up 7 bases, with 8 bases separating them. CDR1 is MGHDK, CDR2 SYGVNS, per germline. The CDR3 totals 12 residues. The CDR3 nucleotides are TGTGCCAGCAGTTTCGGGAGCGGGGAGCTGTTTTTT. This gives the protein CASSFGSGELFF.

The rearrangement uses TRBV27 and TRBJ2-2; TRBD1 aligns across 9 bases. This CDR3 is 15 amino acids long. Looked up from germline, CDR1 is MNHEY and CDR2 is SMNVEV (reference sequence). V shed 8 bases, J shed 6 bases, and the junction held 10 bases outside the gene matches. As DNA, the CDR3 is TGTGCCAGCTGGAGGGGACAGGGTTTGTCCGGGGAGCTGTTTTTT. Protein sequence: CASWRGQGLSGELFF.

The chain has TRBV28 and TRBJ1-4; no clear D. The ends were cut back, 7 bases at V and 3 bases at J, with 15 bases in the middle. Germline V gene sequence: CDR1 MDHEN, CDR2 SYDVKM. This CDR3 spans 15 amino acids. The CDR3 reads CASKTPREANEKLFF. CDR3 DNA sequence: TGTGCCAGCAAGACACCGCGTGAAGCTAATGAAAAACTGTTTTTT.

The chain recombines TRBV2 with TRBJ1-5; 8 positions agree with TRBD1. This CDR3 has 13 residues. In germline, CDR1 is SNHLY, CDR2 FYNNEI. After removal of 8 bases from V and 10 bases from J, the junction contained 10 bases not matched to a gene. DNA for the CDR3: TGTGCCAGCGGGGAGGACAGGGTGAATCCCCAGCATTTT. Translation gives CASGEDRVNPQHF.

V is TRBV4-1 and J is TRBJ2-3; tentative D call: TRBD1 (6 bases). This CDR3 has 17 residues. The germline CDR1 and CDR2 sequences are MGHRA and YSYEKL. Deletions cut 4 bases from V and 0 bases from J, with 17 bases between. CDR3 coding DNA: TGCGCCAGCAGCCCCCTAAGGGGGATCTCTAGCACAGATACGCAGTATTTT. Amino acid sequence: CASSPLRGISSTDTQYF.

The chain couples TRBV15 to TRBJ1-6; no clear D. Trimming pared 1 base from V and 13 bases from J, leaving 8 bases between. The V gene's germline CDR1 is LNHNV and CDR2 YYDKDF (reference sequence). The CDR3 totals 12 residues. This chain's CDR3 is CATSRGRVPLHF. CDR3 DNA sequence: TGTGCCACCAGCAGAGGGAGGGTCCCCCTCCACTTT.

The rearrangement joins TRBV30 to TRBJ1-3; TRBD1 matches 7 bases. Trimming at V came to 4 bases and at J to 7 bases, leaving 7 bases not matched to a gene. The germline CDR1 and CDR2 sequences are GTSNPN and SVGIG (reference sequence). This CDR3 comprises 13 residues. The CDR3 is CAWKLQGLNTIYF. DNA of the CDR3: TGTGCCTGGAAGCTACAGGGGTTGAACACCATATATTTT.

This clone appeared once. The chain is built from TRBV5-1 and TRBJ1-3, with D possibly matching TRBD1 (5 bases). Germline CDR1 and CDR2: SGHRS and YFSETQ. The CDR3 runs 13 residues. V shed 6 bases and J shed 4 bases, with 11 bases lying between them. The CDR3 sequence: CASMEGLGNTIYF. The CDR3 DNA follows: TGCGCCAGCATGGAGGGGCTCGGAAACACCATATATTTT.

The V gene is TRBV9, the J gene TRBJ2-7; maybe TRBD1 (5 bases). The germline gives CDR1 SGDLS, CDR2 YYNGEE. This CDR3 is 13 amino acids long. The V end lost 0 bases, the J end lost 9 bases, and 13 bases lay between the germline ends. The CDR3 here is CASSVGSGAAQYF. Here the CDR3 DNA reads TGTGCCAGCAGCGTAGGGTCTGGGGCTGCGCAGTACTTC.

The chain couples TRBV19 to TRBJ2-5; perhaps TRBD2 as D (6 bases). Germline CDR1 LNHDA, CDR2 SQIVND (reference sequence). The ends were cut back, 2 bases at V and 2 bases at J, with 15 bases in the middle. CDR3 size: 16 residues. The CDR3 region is CASSIYGGVEQETQYF. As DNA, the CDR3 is TGTGCCAGTAGTATATATGGCGGGGTGGAACAAGAGACCCAGTACTTC.

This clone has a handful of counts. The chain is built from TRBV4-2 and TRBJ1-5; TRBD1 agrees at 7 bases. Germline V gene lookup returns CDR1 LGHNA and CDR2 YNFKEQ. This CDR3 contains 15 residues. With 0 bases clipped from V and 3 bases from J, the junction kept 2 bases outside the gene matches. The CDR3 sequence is CASSQEQGVNQPQHF. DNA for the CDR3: TGTGCCAGCAGCCAAGAGCAGGGGGTCAATCAGCCCCAGCATTTT.

CDR3 in DNA: TGTGCCAGCAGCTTGGCCATTAACACCGGGGAGCTGTTTTTT. Amino acids: CASSLAINTGELFF. The chain combines TRBV5-6 with TRBJ2-2; D unresolved. Germline V gene sequence: CDR1 SGHDT, CDR2 YYEEEE. CDR3 size: 14 residues. The V end was cut by 0 bases, the J end by 2 bases, with 5 bases between.

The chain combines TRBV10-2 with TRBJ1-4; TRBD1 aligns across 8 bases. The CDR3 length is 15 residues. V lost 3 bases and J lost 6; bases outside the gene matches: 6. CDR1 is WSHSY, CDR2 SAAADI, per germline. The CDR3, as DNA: TGCGCCAGCAGTGAACCGGACAGGGTAGATGAAAAACTGTTTTTT. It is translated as CASSEPDRVDEKLFF.

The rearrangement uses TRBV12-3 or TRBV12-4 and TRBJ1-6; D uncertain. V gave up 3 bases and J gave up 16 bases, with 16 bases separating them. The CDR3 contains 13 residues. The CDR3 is CASSFDQVLLLHF. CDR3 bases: TGTGCCAGCAGTTTTGATCAGGTCCTCCTTCTCCACTTT.

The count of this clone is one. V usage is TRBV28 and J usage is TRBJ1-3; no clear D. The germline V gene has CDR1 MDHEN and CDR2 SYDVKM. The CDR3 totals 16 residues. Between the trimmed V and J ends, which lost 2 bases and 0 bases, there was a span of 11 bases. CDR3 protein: CASSLAGELSGNTIYF. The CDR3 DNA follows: TGTGCCAGCAGTTTAGCGGGTGAGCTCTCTGGAAACACCATATATTTT.

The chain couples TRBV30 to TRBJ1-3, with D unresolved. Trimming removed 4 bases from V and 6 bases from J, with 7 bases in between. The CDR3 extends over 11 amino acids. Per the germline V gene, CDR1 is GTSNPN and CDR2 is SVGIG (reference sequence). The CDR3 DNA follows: TGTGCCTGGATGAGGGTAAACACCATATATTTT. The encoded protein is CAWMRVNTIYF.

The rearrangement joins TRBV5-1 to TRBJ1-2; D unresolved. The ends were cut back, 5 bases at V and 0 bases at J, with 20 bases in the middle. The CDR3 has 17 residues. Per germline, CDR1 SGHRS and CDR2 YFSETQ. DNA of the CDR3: TGCGCCAGCAGTTCGGGTGGAGAAGTAGTCCCTAACTATGGCTACACCTTC. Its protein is CASSSGGEVVPNYGYTF.

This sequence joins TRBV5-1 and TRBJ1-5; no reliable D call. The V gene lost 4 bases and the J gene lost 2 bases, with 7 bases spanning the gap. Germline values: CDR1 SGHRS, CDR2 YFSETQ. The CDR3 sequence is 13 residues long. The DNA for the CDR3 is TGCGCCAGCAGCCCCTCTGGCAATCAGCCCCAGCATTTT. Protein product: CASSPSGNQPQHF. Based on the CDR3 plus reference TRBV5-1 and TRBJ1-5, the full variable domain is KAGVTQTPRYLIKTRGQQVTLSCSPISGHRSVSWYQQTPGQGLQFLFEYFSETQRNKGNFPGRFSGRQFSNSRSEMNVSTLELGDSALYLCASSPSGNQPQHFGDGTRLSIL.